The text below deals with one T cell receptor (beta chain). Other DNA sequences in this sample translate to the same CDR3. The data were obtained in a study of T cell responses to AZD1222 COVID-19 vaccine. The V end was cut by 2 bases, the J end by 1 base, with 6 bases between. Germline CDR1 and CDR2: MNHEY and SVGAGI. The CDR3 is 13 amino acids. Here immunoSEQ multiplex PCR was the method, and the copy in TCRdb shows in-frame clones only, minus some. Seen here are 100,000 to 150,000 clones, around 90% observed once, and the top ten hold roughly 1.1%. The sequence was collected from an adult who received the AZD1222 COVID-19 vaccine. Specimen: peripheral blood, collected 28 days after the second AZD1222 dose. The gene calls are TRBV6-5 and TRBJ2-7, with D possibly TRBD2 on 5 matching bases. The DNA of the CDR3 is TGTGCCAGCAGTTACCCGGGGTCCTACGAGCAGTACTTC. This encodes CASSYPGSYEQYF.